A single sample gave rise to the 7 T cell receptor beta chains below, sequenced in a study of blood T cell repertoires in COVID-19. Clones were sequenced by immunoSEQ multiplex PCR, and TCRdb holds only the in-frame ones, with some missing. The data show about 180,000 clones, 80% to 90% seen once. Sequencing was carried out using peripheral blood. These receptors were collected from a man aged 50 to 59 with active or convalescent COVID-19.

The CDR3 spells CATSGGQGNYGYTF. CDR3 sequence (DNA): TGTGCCACCAGTGGGGGACAGGGCAACTATGGCTACACCTTC. V and J are TRBV24-1 and TRBJ1-2; TRBD1 aligns across 9 bases. This CDR3 comprises 14 residues. Germline CDR1 KGHDR, CDR2 SFDVKD. V trimming: 5 bases; J trimming: 2 bases; junction bases outside the gene matches: 2.

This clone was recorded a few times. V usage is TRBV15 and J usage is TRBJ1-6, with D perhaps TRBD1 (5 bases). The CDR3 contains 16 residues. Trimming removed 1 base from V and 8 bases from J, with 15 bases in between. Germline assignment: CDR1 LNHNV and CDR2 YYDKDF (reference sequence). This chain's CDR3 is CATSRGRVQTDSPLHF. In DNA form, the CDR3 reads TGTGCCACCAGCAGAGGCAGGGTGCAGACGGATTCACCCCTCCACTTT.

The CDR3 here is CASTLTGTGWVYGYTF. The CDR3 DNA reads TGTGCCAGTACCCTGACCGGGACAGGTTGGGTCTATGGCTACACCTTC. V and J are TRBV19 and TRBJ1-2; 8 bases are shared with TRBD1. CDR1 and CDR2 (germline): LNHDA, SQIVND (reference sequence). The CDR3 runs to 16 residues. Trimming cost V 7 bases and J 4 bases; bases outside gene matches: 14.

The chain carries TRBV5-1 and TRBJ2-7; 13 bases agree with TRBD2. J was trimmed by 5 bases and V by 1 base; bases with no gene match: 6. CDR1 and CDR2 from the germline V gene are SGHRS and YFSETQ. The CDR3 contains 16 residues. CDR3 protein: CASSLMGTSGTNEQYF. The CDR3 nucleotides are TGCGCCAGCAGCTTGATGGGGACTAGCGGGACTAACGAGCAGTACTTC.

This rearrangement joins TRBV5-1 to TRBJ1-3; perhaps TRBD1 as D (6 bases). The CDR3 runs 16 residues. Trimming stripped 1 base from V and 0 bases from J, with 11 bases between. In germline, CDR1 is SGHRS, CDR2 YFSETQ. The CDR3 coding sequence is TGCGCCAGCAGCTTGAAGTACAGGGACTCTGGAAACACCATATATTTT. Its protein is CASSLKYRDSGNTIYF.

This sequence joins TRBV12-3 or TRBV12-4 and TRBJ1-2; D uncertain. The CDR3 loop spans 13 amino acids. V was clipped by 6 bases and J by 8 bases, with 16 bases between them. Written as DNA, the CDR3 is TGTGCCAGCAGCCCGCAGACTTTTCGGGGCTACACCTTC. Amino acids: CASSPQTFRGYTF.

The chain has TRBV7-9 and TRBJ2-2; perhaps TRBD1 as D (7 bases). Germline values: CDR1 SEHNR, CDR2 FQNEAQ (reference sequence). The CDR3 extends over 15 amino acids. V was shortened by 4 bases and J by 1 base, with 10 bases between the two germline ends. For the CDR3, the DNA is TGTGCCAGCAGCTGGGGGGACAGGAACACCGGGGAGCTGTTTTTT. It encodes CASSWGDRNTGELFF.